Below are 21 T cell receptor beta chains sequenced from a single sample in a study of tumor-infiltrating lymphocytes in primary liver carcinoma. Production of TCR beta cDNA used roughly 480 ng total RNA together with a constant-region primer. It was through three nested multiplex PCR rounds of slightly modified ARM-PCR that TCR beta libraries arose. The study ran its first two PCR rounds for around 9 cycles each, using TRBV1-TRBV30 forward primers and a C-beta reverse primer. From the multiplex PCR reads, TCRdb called clonotypes with MiXCR, one entry per CDR3 protein. Of some 180,000 distinct CDR3 sequences listed, about 85% are singletons. Joint extraction of RNA and DNA used about 17-31 mg of bulk tissue that was unsorted. Sequenced material: tumor tissue from primary liver carcinoma. The receptor set was obtained from a middle-aged man with primary liver carcinoma and hepatitis B virus infection.

This rearrangement joins TRBV12-3 or TRBV12-4 to TRBJ1-1; no clear D. V was clipped by 6 bases and J by 1 base, with 12 bases between them. The CDR3 spans 14 residues. The DNA of the CDR3 is TGTGCCAGCAGCTATTCCGACGCGAACACTGAAGCTTTCTTT. This sequence encodes CASSYSDANTEAFF.

As to this clonotype: The CDR3 carries no conserved terminal phenylalanine or tryptophan, so it likely arises from a read error. This sequence joins TRBV29-1 and TRBJ2-2, with D perhaps being TRBD1 or TRBD2 (5 bases each). Germline CDR1 is SQVTM and CDR2 is ANQGSEA. The CDR3 spans 14 residues. The CDR3 nucleotides are TGCAGCGTCCTCGGTCCGGGACCTACCGCGGAGCTGTTTTCT. Amino acids: CSVLGPGPTAELFS.

This clonotype was seen many times. This chain joins TRBV30 and TRBJ1-3; 9 bases fit TRBD1. V lost 3 bases to trimming and J lost 3 bases; unmatched junction nucleotides: 3. The CDR3 sequence is 14 residues long. Germline CDR1 and CDR2: GTSNPN and SVGIG (reference sequence). The CDR3 region has the DNA TGTGCCTGGAGGCTGACAGGGGGTGGAAACACCATATATTTT. Protein sequence: CAWRLTGGGNTIYF.

In regard to this clonotype: No conserved phenylalanine or tryptophan is present at the end of the CDR3, so a read error is the likely explanation. Because the CDR3's place on the DNA is in doubt, the DNA is left out and the CDR3 is given as listed by TCRdb. The chain has TRBV11-2 and TRBJ2-1; TRBD1, the D gene given by the table, was not confirmed from the DNA. Termini included, the CDR3 measures 15 amino acids. Germline CDR1 reads SGHAT; CDR2 reads FQNNGV. The CDR3 spells CASSLWTGSGNEQLL.

For this clonotype: One end of the junction varies from germline; a read error may be responsible. The chain employs TRBV5-6 and TRBJ2-5, with 11 bases aligning to TRBD2. CDR3 length: 15 amino acids. CDR1 and CDR2 from the germline V gene are SGHDT and YYEEEE. This CDR3 is CASSIVAGGRETHYF. The CDR3 region has the DNA TGTGCCAGCAGCATAGTAGCGGGAGGGCGAGAGACCCACTACTTC.

This clonotype appeared a single time. This may be a read error: a much more frequent sequence differs by one nucleotide. The rearrangement uses TRBV28 and TRBJ2-7; 8 bases agree with TRBD1. The CDR3 is made up of 12 amino acids. Trimming removed 2 bases from V and 8 bases from J; junction bases left unmatched: 2. Germline values: CDR1 MDHEN, CDR2 SYDVKM. The DNA of the CDR3 is TGTGCCAGCAGTTTAGGACAGGGAAAGCAGTACTTC. Its protein product is CASSLGQGKQYF.

Details on this clonotype: The conserved final phenylalanine or tryptophan is absent from the CDR3, which likely points to a read error. CDR3 sequence: CASSFGTQETQYC. In nucleotides, the CDR3 is TGTGCCAGCAGCTTTGGCACGCAAGAGACCCAGTACTGC. The chain is built from TRBV5-6 and TRBJ2-5, with D hard to call. Trimming removed 2 bases from V and 2 bases from J, with 7 bases in between. This CDR3 is 13 amino acids long. Germline V gives CDR1 SGHDT, CDR2 YYEEEE.

This sequence joins TRBV6-1 and TRBJ2-3; D unresolved. Per germline, CDR1 MNHNS and CDR2 SASEGT. Trimming took 8 bases from V and 9 from J, leaving 12 bases between them. CDR3 length equals 11 residues. The chain's CDR3 is CASDMLYTQYF. In nucleotides, the CDR3 is TGTGCCAGCGATATGCTTTACACGCAGTATTTT.

The chain has TRBV4-1 and TRBJ1-1; TRBD1 matches at 10 bases. After removal of 6 bases from V and 0 bases from J, the junction contained 7 bases not matched to a gene. This CDR3 region has 16 residues. Germline loops: CDR1 MGHRA, CDR2 YSYEKL. The CDR3 loop is CASRLGTGALNTEAFF. CDR3 DNA sequence: TGCGCCAGCAGGCTCGGGACAGGGGCACTGAACACTGAAGCTTTCTTT.

The rearrangement links TRBV29-1 to TRBJ1-1; D gene unclear. The CDR3 sequence is 14 residues long. V lost 4 bases, J lost 2 bases, and 14 bases lay in between. CDR1 is SQVTM, CDR2 ANQGSEA, per germline. The CDR3 spells CSVAREESNTEAFF. Here the CDR3 DNA reads TGCAGCGTTGCAAGAGAGGAGTCTAACACTGAAGCTTTCTTT.

In regard to this clonotype: At one end, the junction sequence differs from germline, possibly due to a read error. The genes are TRBV6-2 or TRBV6-3 and TRBJ2-1, with D possibly matching TRBD2 (6 bases). This CDR3 comprises 17 residues. Germline CDR1 MNHEY, CDR2 SVGEGT. CDR3 sequence (DNA): TGTGTCAGCAGGGCAGGTCTCACGGGAGAAGGGTACAATGAGCAGCTCTTC. This translates into CVSRAGLTGEGYNEQLF.

Remarks on this clonotype: The limits of the CDR3 on the DNA are not certain, so only TCRdb's listed CDR3 is given. The chain uses TRBV5-5 and TRBJ1-2; TRBD1, the table's D call, lacks a check against the DNA. Looked up from germline, CDR1 is SGHKS and CDR2 is YYEKEE (reference sequence). The CDR3 is made up of 16 amino acids, end residues included. The CDR3 region is CARSPHPDRTDYGCTF.

This clonotype was detected only once. The chain recombines TRBV5-6 with TRBJ2-7; tentative D call: TRBD2 (7 bases). The length of the CDR3 is 14 residues. V lost 4 bases and J lost 6, with 17 bases in between. CDR1 is SGHDT, CDR2 YYEEEE, per germline. For the CDR3, the DNA is TGTGCCAGCAGCCTTGACGGGGGGCATAGCGAGCAGTACTTC. It encodes CASSLDGGHSEQYF.

This sequence joins TRBV6-2 or TRBV6-3 and TRBJ2-6; either TRBD1 or TRBD2 may fit D (6 bases each). The germline V gene encodes CDR1 MNHEY and CDR2 SVGEGT. Trimming removed 9 bases at V and 2 bases at J, with 20 bases between. The CDR3 is 17 amino acids. CDR3 protein: CARIPGGGLPGANVLTF. The CDR3, as DNA: TGTGCCAGGATCCCCGGAGGGGGTTTACCTGGGGCCAACGTCCTGACTTTC.

In regard to this clonotype: One end of the junction varies from germline; a read error may be responsible. J is TRBJ2-5 and V is TRBV30; a weak D match, TRBD1 (5 bases). The CDR3 is 13 amino acids. The V gene's germline CDR1 is GTSNPN and CDR2 SVGIG (reference sequence). CDR3 nucleotide sequence: TGTGCCTTAAACGCAGGTGGGGCAGAGGCCCAGTACTTC. Translated, it gives CALNAGGAEAQYF.

This clonotype was observed a single time. Compared with germline, one end of the junction differs, possibly owing to a read error. The rearrangement uses TRBV11-2 and TRBJ2-1; weak D call: TRBD2 (5 bases). The CDR3 extends over 15 amino acids. Germline V gene lookup returns CDR1 SGHAT and CDR2 FQNNGV. The CDR3 nucleotides are TGTGCCAGCAGCTTTAGCTGGCCACTAGACAATGAGCAATTCTTC. Its protein is CASSFSWPLDNEQFF.

As regards this clonotype: Since a much larger clone is just one base distant, this may be a read error. The chain recombines TRBV5-1 with TRBJ2-5; TRBD2 might be the D (5 bases). Germline loops: CDR1 SGHRS, CDR2 YFSETQ. The CDR3 length is 15 residues. CDR3 DNA sequence: TGCGCCAACAGCTTGGCGGCTAGCTCGGAAGAGACCCAGTACTTC. Protein product: CANSLAASSEETQYF.

As regards this clonotype: One end of the junction is discordant with germline, which a read error may explain. This chain joins TRBV6-1 and TRBJ2-5; D ambiguous. Germline loops: CDR1 MNHNS, CDR2 SASEGT. This CDR3 comprises 15 residues. CDR3 amino acids: CASSEAVGGQETQHF. DNA of the CDR3: TGTGCCAGCAGTGAAGCGGTGGGCGGCCAAGAAACTCAGCACTTC.

With regard to this clonotype: Sequence at one end of the junction differs from germline and may be a read error. The chain couples TRBV5-5 to TRBJ1-5; D not resolved. Germline V gene lookup returns CDR1 SGHKS and CDR2 YYEKEE (reference sequence). The CDR3 loop spans 13 amino acids. CDR3 region: CASSLGEYQSQHF. CDR3 in DNA: TGTGCCAGCAGCTTGGGGGAGTATCAGTCCCAACATTTT.

This clonotype has at least ten counts. At one end the junction does not follow the germline gene, possibly because of a read error. The chain is built from TRBV6-1 and TRBJ2-7; 12 nucleotides match TRBD2. CDR1 is MNHNS and CDR2 is SASEGT in the germline V gene. The CDR3 has 11 residues. The DNA of the CDR3 is TGTGCCAGCAGTGGGTGGACTAGCGGGATCTTC. Translated: CASSGWTSGIF.

The genes are TRBV5-4 and TRBJ2-3; no definite D call. The CDR3 consists of 17 residues. Germline V CDR1 and CDR2: SGHNT, YYREEE (reference sequence). Trimming took 7 bases from V and 0 from J, leaving 21 bases between them. CDR3 amino acids: CASVNRAPGTSTDTQYF. The CDR3, as DNA: TGTGCCAGCGTTAACAGAGCCCCCGGAACTAGCACAGATACGCAGTATTTT.